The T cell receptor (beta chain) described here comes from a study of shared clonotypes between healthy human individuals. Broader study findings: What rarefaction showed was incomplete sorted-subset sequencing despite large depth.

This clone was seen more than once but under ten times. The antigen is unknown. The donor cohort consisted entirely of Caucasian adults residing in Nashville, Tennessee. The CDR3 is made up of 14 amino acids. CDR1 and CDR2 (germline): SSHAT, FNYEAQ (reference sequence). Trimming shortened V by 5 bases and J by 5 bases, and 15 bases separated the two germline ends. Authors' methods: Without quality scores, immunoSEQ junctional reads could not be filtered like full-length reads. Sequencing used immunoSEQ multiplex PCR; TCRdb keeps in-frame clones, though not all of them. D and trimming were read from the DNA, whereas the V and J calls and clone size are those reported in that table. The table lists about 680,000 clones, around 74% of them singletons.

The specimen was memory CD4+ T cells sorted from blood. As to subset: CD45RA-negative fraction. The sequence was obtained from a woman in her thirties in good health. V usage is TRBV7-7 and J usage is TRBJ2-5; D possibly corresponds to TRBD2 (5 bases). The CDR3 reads CASSRVLAYETQYF. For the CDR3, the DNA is TGTGCCAGCAGCCGCGTTCTAGCCTACGAGACCCAGTACTTC.